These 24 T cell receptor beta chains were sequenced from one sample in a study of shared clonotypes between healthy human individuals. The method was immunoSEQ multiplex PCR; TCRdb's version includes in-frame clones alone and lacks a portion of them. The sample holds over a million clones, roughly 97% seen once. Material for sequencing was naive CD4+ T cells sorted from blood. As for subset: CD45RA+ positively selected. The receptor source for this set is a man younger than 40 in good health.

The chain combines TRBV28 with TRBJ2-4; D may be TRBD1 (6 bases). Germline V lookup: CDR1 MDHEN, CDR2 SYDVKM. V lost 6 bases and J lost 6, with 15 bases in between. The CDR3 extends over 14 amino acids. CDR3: CASRPPQGRNIQYF. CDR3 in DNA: TGTGCCAGCAGACCCCCACAGGGACGAAACATTCAGTACTTC.

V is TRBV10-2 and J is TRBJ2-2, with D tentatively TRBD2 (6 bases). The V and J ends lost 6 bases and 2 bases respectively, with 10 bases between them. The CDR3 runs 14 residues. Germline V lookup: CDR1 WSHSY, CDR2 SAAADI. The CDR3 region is CASRLTSNTGELFF. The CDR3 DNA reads TGCGCCAGCAGACTTACTAGCAACACCGGGGAGCTGTTTTTT.

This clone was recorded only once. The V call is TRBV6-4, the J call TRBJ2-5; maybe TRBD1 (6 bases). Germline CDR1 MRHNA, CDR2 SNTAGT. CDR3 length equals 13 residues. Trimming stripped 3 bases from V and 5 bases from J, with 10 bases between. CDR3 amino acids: CASSEGGGETQYF. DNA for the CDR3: TGTGCCAGCAGTGAGGGTGGGGGCGAGACCCAGTACTTC.

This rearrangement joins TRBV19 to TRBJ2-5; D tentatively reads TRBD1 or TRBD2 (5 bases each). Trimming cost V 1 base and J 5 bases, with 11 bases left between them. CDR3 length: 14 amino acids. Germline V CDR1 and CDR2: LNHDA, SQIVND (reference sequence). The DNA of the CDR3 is TGTGCCAGTAGTATAGGGGGGAAGATGGAGACCCAGTACTTC. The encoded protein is CASSIGGKMETQYF. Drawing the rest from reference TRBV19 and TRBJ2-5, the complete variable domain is DGGITQSPKYLFRKEGQNVTLSCEQNLNHDAMYWYRQDPGQGLRLIYYSQIVNDFQKGDIAEGYSVSREKKESFPLTVTSAQKNPTAFYLCASSIGGKMETQYFGPGTRLLVL.

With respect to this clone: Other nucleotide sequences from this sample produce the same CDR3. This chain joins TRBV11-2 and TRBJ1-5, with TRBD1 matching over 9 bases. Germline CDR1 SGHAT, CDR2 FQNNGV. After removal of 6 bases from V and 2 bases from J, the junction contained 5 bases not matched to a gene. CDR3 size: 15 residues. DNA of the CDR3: TGTGCCAGCAGTCCGGACAGGGGCGGCAATCAGCCCCAGCATTTT. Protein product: CASSPDRGGNQPQHF.

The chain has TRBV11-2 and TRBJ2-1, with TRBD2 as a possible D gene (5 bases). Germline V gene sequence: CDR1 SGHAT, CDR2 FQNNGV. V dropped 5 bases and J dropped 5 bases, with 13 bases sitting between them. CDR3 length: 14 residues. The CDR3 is CASSIYTSDNEQFF. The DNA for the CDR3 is TGTGCCAGCAGCATCTATACTAGTGACAATGAGCAGTTCTTC.

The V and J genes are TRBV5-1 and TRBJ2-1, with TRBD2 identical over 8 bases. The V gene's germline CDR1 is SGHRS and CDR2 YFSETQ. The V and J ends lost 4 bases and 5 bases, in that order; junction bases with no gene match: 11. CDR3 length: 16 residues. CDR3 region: CASSPGTLAVNNEQFF. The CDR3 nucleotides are TGCGCCAGCAGCCCAGGCACACTAGCGGTGAACAATGAGCAGTTCTTC. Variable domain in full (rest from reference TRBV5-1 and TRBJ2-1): KAGVTQTPRYLIKTRGQQVTLSCSPISGHRSVSWYQQTPGQGLQFLFEYFSETQRNKGNFPGRFSGRQFSNSRSEMNVSTLELGDSALYLCASSPGTLAVNNEQFFGPGTRLTVL.

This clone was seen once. CDR3 region: CASSLEAGAHNEQFF. CDR3 DNA sequence: TGCGCCAGCAGCTTGGAGGCGGGAGCCCACAATGAGCAGTTCTTC. This chain links TRBV5-1 with TRBJ2-1; 7 positions match TRBD2. The CDR3 consists of 15 residues. In germline, CDR1 is SGHRS, CDR2 YFSETQ. V lost 0 bases and J lost 5; bases outside the gene matches: 5.

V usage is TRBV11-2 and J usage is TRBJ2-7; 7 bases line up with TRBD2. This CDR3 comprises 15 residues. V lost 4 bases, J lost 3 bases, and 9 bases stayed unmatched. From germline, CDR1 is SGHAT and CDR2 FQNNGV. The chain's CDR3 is CASSSRTSWFYEQYF. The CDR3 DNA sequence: TGTGCCAGCAGCTCCCGGACTAGTTGGTTCTACGAGCAGTACTTC.

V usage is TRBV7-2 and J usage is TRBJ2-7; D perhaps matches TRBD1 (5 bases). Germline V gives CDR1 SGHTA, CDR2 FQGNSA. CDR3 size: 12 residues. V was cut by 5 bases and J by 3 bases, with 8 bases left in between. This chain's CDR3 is CASSQTDYEQYF. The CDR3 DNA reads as TGTGCCAGCAGCCAGACAGACTACGAGCAGTACTTC.

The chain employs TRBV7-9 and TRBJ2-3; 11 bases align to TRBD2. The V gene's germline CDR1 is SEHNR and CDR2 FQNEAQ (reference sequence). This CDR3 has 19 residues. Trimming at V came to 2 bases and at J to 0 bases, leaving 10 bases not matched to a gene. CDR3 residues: CASSLRLAGITSSTDTQYF. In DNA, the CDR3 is TGTGCCAGCAGCTTAAGACTAGCGGGAATCACTTCTAGCACAGATACGCAGTATTTT.

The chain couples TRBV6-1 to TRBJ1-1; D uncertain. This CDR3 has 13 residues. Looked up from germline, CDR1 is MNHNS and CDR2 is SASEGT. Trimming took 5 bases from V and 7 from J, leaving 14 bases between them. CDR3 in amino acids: CASSPRRSGEAFF. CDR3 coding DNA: TGTGCCAGCAGTCCCCGAAGAAGCGGTGAAGCTTTCTTT.

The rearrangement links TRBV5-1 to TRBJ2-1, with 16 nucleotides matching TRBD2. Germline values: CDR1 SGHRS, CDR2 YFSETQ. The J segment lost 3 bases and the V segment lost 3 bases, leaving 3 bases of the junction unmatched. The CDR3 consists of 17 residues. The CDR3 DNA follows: TGCGCCAGCAGCTCCGGGACTAGCGGGAGGGACTACAATGAGCAGTTCTTC. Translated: CASSSGTSGRDYNEQFF.

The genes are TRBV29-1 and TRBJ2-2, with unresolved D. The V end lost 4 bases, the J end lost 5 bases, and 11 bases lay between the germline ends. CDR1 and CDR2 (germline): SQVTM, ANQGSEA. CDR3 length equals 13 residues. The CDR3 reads CSVGPVGTGELFF. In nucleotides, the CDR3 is TGCAGCGTTGGCCCCGTAGGGACCGGGGAGCTGTTTTTT.

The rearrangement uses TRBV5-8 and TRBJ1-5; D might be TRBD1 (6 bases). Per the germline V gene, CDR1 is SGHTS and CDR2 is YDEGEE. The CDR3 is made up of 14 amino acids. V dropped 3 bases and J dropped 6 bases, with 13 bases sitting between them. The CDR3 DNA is TGTGCCAGCAGCTCAACAGGGATCGGTCAGCCCCAGCATTTT. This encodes CASSSTGIGQPQHF.

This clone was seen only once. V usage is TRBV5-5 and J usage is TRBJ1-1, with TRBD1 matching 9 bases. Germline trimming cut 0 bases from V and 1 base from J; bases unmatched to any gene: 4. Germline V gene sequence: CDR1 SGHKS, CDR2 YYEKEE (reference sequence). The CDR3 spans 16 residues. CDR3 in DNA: TGTGCCAGCAGCTTGGCCGGACAGGGGCGGAACACTGAAGCTTTCTTT. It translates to CASSLAGQGRNTEAFF.

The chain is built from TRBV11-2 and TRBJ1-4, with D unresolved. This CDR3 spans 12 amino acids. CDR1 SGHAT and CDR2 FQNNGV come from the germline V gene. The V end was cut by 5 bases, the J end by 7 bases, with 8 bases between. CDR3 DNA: TGTGCCAGCAGCCGGGGATCTGAAAAACTGTTTTTT. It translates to CASSRGSEKLFF.

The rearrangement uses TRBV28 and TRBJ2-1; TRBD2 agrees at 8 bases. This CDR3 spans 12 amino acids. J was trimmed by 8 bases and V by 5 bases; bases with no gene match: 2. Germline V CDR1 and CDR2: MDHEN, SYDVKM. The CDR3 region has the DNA TGTGCCAGCAGTCGGGAGGGCTATGAGCAGTTCTTC. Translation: CASSREGYEQFF.

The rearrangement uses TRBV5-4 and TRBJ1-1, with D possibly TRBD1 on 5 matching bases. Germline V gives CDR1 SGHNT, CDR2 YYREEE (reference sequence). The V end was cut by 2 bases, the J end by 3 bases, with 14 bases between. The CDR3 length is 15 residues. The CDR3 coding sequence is TGTGCCAGCAGCTTACTTACGCGGGGGTACACTGAAGCTTTCTTT. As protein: CASSLLTRGYTEAFF.

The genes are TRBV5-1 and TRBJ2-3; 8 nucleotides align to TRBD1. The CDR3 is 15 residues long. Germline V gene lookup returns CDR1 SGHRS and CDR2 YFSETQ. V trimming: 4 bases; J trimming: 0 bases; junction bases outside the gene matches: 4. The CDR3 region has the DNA TGCGCCAGCAGCCCGCAGGGGGCTAGCACAGATACGCAGTATTTT. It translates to CASSPQGASTDTQYF.

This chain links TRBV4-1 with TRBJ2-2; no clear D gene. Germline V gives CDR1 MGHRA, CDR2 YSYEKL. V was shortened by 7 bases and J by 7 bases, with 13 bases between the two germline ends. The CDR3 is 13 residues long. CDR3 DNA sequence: TGCGCCAGCACGGTAGACGGGTTCGGGGAGCTGTTTTTT. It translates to CASTVDGFGELFF.

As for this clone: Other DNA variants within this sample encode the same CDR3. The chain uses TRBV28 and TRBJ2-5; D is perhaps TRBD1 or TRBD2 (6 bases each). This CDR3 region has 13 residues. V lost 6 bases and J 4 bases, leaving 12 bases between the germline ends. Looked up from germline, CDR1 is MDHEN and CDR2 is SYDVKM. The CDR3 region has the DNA TGTGCCAGCAGCCCCGGAGGGGGAGAGACCCAGTACTTC. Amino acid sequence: CASSPGGGETQYF.

The CDR3 bases are TGTGCCAGCAGTGCCGGACAGGTTGCAACTAATGAAAAACTGTTTTTT. Translated: CASSAGQVATNEKLFF. V and J are TRBV28 and TRBJ1-4, with 7 bases lining up with TRBD1. The junction had 6 bases not matched to a gene; V was cut back by 5 bases and J by 0 bases. The CDR3 is 16 residues long. The germline gives CDR1 MDHEN, CDR2 SYDVKM.

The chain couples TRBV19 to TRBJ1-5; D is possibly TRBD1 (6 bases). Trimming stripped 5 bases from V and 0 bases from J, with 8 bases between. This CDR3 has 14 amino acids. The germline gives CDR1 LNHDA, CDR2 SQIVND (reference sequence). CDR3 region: CASSWDNSNQPQHF. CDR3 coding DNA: TGTGCCAGTAGTTGGGACAATAGCAATCAGCCCCAGCATTTT.